The 9 T cell receptor beta chains below were found in one sample sequenced in a study of CD8 T cells in ankylosing spondylitis. No cognate antigen is known for these TCRs. A single record per CDR3 protein comes from TCRdb applying MiXCR to the 5' RACE reads. The sample has around 130,000 distinct CDR3 sequences, roughly 18% seen once. Broader study findings: What seemed typical of ankylosing spondylitis blood was a TCR beta motif built from several highly homologous variants.

The sequenced material came from blood, either unsorted or a sorted T cell fraction (not recorded which). These receptors originate from a male donor with ankylosing spondylitis.

The chain uses TRBV5-6 and TRBJ2-3; no clear D. The CDR3 is 14 amino acids. Germline CDR1 reads SGHDT; CDR2 reads YYEEEE. The V gene lost 1 base and the J gene lost 1 base, with 7 bases spanning the gap. The CDR3 region is CASSLSVRTDTQYF. In nucleotides, the CDR3 is TGTGCCAGCAGCTTGTCGGTACGCACAGATACGCAGTATTTT.

This clonotype was counted between two and nine times. The V and J genes are TRBV6-5 and TRBJ2-7; D is uncertain. The CDR3 contains 18 residues. V was shortened by 2 bases and J by 0 bases, with 20 bases between the two germline ends. CDR1 and CDR2 from the germline V gene are MNHEY and SVGAGI. The CDR3 sequence: CASSYTPRHPLSSYEQYF. The CDR3 nucleotides read TGTGCCAGCAGTTACACCCCTCGGCATCCGCTTAGCTCCTACGAGCAGTACTTC.

In this sample, this clonotype turned up a few times. V is TRBV7-8 and J is TRBJ2-1; a possible D gene is TRBD2 (5 bases). Germline CDR1 SGHVS, CDR2 FQNEAQ. V gave up 5 bases and J gave up 6 bases, with 14 bases separating them. This CDR3 comprises 14 residues. DNA for the CDR3: TGTGCCAGCAGCCCGCACGAGCGGCCCAATGAGCAGTTCTTC. It translates to CASSPHERPNEQFF.

This clonotype was observed a few times. This rearrangement joins TRBV7-8 to TRBJ2-1; TRBD2 matches 9 bases. V lost 3 bases to trimming and J lost 8 bases; unmatched junction nucleotides: 17. CDR1 SGHVS and CDR2 FQNEAQ come from the germline V gene. There are 18 residues in the CDR3. CDR3 sequence (DNA): TGTGCCAGCAGCTTTAACAAGTTTCCGGGACTAGCAGTCGATGAGCAGTTCTTC. Amino acid sequence: CASSFNKFPGLAVDEQFF.

This clonotype turned up a few times. This chain joins TRBV27 and TRBJ1-2; TRBD1 aligns across 9 bases. Germline V CDR1 and CDR2: MNHEY, SMNVEV (reference sequence). The V segment lost 7 bases and the J segment 4 bases; nucleotides outside the gene matches: 10. CDR3 size: 15 residues. The CDR3 spells CASTSLRDRVYGYTF. The CDR3 DNA reads as TGTGCCAGCACCTCCCTCCGGGACAGGGTCTATGGCTACACCTTC.

The chain joins TRBV3-1 to TRBJ2-4; 10 bases map to TRBD1. J was trimmed by 8 bases and V by 3 bases; bases with no gene match: 1. The CDR3 consists of 13 residues. The germline V gene encodes CDR1 LGHDT and CDR2 YNNKEL (reference sequence). CDR3 nucleotide sequence: TGTGCCAGCAGCCACGGGACAGGGGACATTCAGTACTTC. Translation: CASSHGTGDIQYF.

There are a few counts of this clonotype. The chain has TRBV29-1 and TRBJ2-5; TRBD1 matches 8 bases. This CDR3 has 14 residues. V lost 6 bases to trimming and J lost 4 bases; unmatched junction nucleotides: 10. Germline lookup yields CDR1 SQVTM and CDR2 ANQGSEA. CDR3 DNA: TGCAGCGTATCAGACAGGGGCTGGCGAGAGACCCAGTACTTC. This translates into CSVSDRGWRETQYF.

In this sample, this clonotype turned up many times. The chain has TRBV12-3 or TRBV12-4 and TRBJ2-7; unclear D gene. The V end lost 6 bases, the J end lost 7 bases, and 10 bases lay between the germline ends. This CDR3 has 11 residues. The CDR3 coding sequence is TGTGCCAGCAGCCTACCCGGGGAGCAGTACTTC. Translating it yields CASSLPGEQYF.

The chain carries TRBV27 and TRBJ2-7, with a possible D match to TRBD1 (6 bases). Per the germline V gene, CDR1 is MNHEY and CDR2 is SMNVEV (reference sequence). V was clipped by 3 bases and J by 3 bases, with 15 bases between them. The CDR3 covers 15 residues. The CDR3 is CASSFSPGHFYEQYF. The CDR3 DNA reads TGTGCCAGCAGTTTTTCCCCGGGACACTTCTACGAGCAGTACTTC.